Below, one TCR beta chain is given with its context. Its antigen is not identified. This sample is drawn from a study of response to subunit inactivated influenza vaccine. General observations from the study: It was the authors' suggestion that each seasonal influenza vaccination recruits few new T cells.

The CDR3 runs 13 residues. With 6 bases removed from V and 6 bases from J, the gap between germline ends came to 13 bases. The germline V gene encodes CDR1 MNHEY and CDR2 SMNVEV (reference sequence). TCRdb reprocessed the RT-PCR reads via MiXCR and lists one record per CDR3 protein. The data hold 450,000 to 600,000 distinct CDR3 sequences, with more than 15% observed a single time. The sample in question was CD4+ T cells sorted from PBMCs, obtained approximately 25 months after vaccination. This receptor was taken from a man in his fifties or sixties who received an inactivated influenza vaccine. This chain joins TRBV27 and TRBJ2-3; possibly TRBD1 for D (5 bases). CDR3 residues: CASRPPPGDTQYF. CDR3 nucleotide sequence: TGTGCCAGCAGGCCCCCCCCAGGGGATACGCAGTATTTT.